What follows is one T cell receptor (beta chain) and its context. The data originate from a study of blood T cell repertoires in COVID-19. Produced via immunoSEQ multiplex PCR; TCRdb's table is partial and in-frame only. Of roughly 500,000 clones listed, 89% were seen once; the top ten hold about 0.91%. The V end was cut by 4 bases, the J end by 0 bases, with 11 bases between. The CDR3 runs 15 residues. From germline, CDR1 is SGHKS and CDR2 YYEKEE (reference sequence). This sequence was found in a man aged 18 to 30 with COVID-19, enrolled during active disease. The sample consisted of peripheral blood. The chain recombines TRBV5-5 with TRBJ2-1; D gene unclear. This chain's CDR3 is CASSLDISSYNEQFF. The CDR3, as DNA: TGTGCCAGCAGCCTCGACATCTCCTCCTACAATGAGCAGTTCTTC.